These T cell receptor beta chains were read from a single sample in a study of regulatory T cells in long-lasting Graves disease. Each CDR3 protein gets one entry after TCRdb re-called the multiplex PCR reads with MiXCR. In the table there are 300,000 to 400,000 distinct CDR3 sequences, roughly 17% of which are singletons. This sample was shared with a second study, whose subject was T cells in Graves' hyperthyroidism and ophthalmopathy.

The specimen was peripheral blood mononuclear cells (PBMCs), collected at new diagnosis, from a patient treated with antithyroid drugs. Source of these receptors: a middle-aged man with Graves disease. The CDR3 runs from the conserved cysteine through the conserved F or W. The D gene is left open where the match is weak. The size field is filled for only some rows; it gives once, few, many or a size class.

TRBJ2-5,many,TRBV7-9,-,CASSLAVAAQETQYF,TGTGCCAGCAGCTTAGCGGTGGCTGCCCAAGAGACCCAGTACTTC
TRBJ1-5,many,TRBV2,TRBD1,CASSKTPGGGNQPQHF,TGTGCCAGCAGTAAAACTCCAGGGGGGGGCAATCAGCCCCAGCATTTT
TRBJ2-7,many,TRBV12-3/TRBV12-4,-,CASRAAGIYEQYF,TGTGCCAGCAGGGCCGCGGGGATCTACGAGCAGTACTTC
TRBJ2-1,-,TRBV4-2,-,CASSQEGGIPVEQFF,TGTGCCAGCAGCCAAGAAGGCGGGATCCCGGTTGAGCAGTTCTTC
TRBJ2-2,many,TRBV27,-,CASSRSGVLNTGELFF,TGTGCCAGCAGTAGATCGGGGGTCTTGAACACCGGGGAGCTGTTTTTT
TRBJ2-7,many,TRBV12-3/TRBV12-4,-,CASAVGRDDEQYF,TGTGCCAGCGCGGTGGGGCGGGACGACGAGCAGTACTTC
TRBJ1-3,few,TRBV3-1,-,CASSRLGRGKRNTIYF,TGTGCCAGCAGCCGCCTGGGTCGGGGGAAGAGAAACACCATATATTTT
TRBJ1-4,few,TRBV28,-,CASSRTFRLIEKLFF,TGTGCCAGCAGTAGGACCTTCCGTTTGATTGAAAAACTGTTTTTT
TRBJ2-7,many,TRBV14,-,CASSQRQRTYEQYF,TGTGCCAGCAGCCAACGTCAAAGGACCTACGAGCAGTACTTC
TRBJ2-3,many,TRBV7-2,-,CASSLALIGPGTQYF,TGTGCCAGCAGCTTAGCGCTAATAGGTCCCGGTACGCAGTATTTT
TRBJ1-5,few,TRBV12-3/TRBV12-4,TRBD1,CASSITGATRPQHF,TGTGCCAGCAGTATAACAGGGGCCACGAGGCCCCAGCATTTT
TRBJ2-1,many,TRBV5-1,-,CASSWKTGSNNEQFF,TGCGCCAGCAGCTGGAAGACAGGATCCAACAATGAGCAGTTCTTC
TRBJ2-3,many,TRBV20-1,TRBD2,CSANRAGGATDTQYF,TGCAGTGCAAACAGAGCGGGGGGGGCCACAGATACGCAGTATTTT
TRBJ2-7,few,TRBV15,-,CATSRDHHEQYF,TGTGCCACCAGCAGAGATCACCACGAGCAGTACTTC
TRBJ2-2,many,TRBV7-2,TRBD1,CASSLRNQGVNTGELFF,TGTGCCAGCAGCTTAAGGAACCAGGGGGTAAACACCGGGGAGCTGTTTTTT
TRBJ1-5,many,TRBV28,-,CATNRGGSQPQHF,TGTGCCACCAACCGGGGGGGTAGTCAGCCCCAGCATTTT
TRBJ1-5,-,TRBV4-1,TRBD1,CASSQDRGQQPQHF,TGCGCCAGCAGCCAAGACAGGGGGCAACAGCCCCAGCATTTT
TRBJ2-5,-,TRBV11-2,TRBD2,CASRRGGVETQYF,TGTGCCAGCAGGCGGGGGGGTGTTGAGACCCAGTACTTC
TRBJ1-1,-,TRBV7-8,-,CASSPASGDNTEAFF,TGTGCCAGCAGCCCAGCTTCGGGGGATAACACTGAAGCTTTCTTT
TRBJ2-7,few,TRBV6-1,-,CASSIRDTQSSYEQYF,TGTGCCAGCAGCATCCGGGACACACAATCCTCCTACGAGCAGTACTTC
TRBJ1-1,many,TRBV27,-,CASRGWVSNTEAFF,TGTGCCAGCAGAGGATGGGTATCGAACACTGAAGCTTTCTTT
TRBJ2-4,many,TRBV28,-,CASSLIFGTENIQYF,TGTGCCAGCAGTCTCATCTTTGGGACGGAAAACATTCAGTACTTC
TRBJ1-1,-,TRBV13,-,CATGDTEAFF,TGTGCCACTGGGGACACTGAAGCTTTCTTT
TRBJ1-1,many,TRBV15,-,CATSRAADSEAFF,TGTGCCACCAGCAGAGCGGCGGACAGTGAAGCTTTCTTT
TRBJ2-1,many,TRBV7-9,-,CASSLARGNEQFF,TGTGCCAGCAGCTTAGCTCGAGGGAATGAGCAGTTCTTC
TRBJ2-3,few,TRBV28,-,CASTLGVGVVGTDTQYF,TGTGCCAGCACTTTAGGGGTTGGGGTGGTCGGCACAGATACGCAGTATTTT
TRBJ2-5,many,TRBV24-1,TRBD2,CATSDYPRGSGAQETQYF,TGTGCCACCAGTGATTACCCCCGGGGTAGCGGGGCACAAGAGACCCAGTACTTC
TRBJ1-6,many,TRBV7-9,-,CAHGAEKHYNSPLHF,TGTGCCCACGGGGCAGAGAAACACTATAATTCACCCCTCCACTTT
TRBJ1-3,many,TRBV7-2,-,CASSFSSSGNTIYF,TGTGCCAGCAGCTTTTCTTCCTCTGGAAACACCATATATTTT
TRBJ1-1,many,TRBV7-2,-,CASSLSSRNTEAFF,TGTGCCAGCAGCTTATCATCCAGAAACACTGAAGCTTTCTTT
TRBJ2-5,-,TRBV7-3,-,CASSSARGETQYF,TGTGCCAGCAGCTCCGCAAGAGGGGAGACCCAGTACTTC
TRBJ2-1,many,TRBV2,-,CASSRRGPEQFF,TGTGCCAGCAGCCGAAGAGGTCCTGAGCAGTTCTTC
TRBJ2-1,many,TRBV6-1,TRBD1,CASNRGTGDQNEQFF,TGTGCCAGCAACAGGGGGACAGGGGATCAGAATGAGCAGTTCTTC
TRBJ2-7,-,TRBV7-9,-,CASSSQVTYEQYF,TGTGCCAGCAGCTCGCAGGTGACCTACGAGCAGTACTTC
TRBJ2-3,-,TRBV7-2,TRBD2,CASSLSPTSGSTDTQYF,TGTGCCAGCAGCTTATCCCCTACTAGCGGGAGCACAGATACGCAGTATTTT
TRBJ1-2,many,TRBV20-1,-,CSARGGYTF,TGCAGTGCTCGCGGTGGCTACACCTTC
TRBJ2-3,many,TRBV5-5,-,CASSLVPTSTDTQYF,TGTGCCAGCAGCCTGGTGCCGACTAGCACAGATACGCAGTATTTT
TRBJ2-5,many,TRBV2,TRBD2,CASRKERGLYQETQYF,TGTGCCAGCAGGAAAGAGCGGGGCTTGTACCAAGAGACCCAGTACTTC
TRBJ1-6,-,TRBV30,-,CAWSTGSRGSPLHF,TGTGCCTGGAGTACAGGGAGCCGGGGGTCACCCCTCCACTTT
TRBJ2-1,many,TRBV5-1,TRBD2,CASSLAVTTSEAGDEQFF,TGCGCCAGCAGCTTGGCCGTGACAACTAGCGAAGCGGGGGATGAGCAGTTCTTC
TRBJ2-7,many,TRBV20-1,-,CSAKLDARDEQYF,TGCAGTGCTAAGTTGGATGCTAGGGACGAGCAGTACTTC
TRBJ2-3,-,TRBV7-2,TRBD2,CASSLAVSSGSTDTQYF,TGTGCCAGCAGCTTAGCGGTGTCTAGCGGGAGCACAGATACGCAGTATTTT
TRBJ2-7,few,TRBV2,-,CASSATRESLHEQYF,TGTGCCAGCAGTGCCACCCGGGAGAGCCTCCACGAGCAGTACTTC
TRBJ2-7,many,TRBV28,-,CASRGLGLPQYF,TGTGCCAGCAGGGGCTTGGGGCTGCCGCAGTACTTC
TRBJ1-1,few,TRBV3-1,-,CASSPKLGQQNTEAFF,TGTGCCAGCAGTCCGAAACTCGGACAGCAGAACACTGAAGCTTTCTTT
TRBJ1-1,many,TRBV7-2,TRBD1,CASSLARQGEAFF,TGTGCCAGCAGCTTAGCCCGACAGGGTGAAGCTTTCTTT
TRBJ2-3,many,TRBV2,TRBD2,CASSGTSGGYTLGDTQYF,TGTGCCAGCAGCGGGACTAGCGGGGGCTACACACTGGGAGATACGCAGTATTTT
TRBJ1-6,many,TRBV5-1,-,CASSLGTREGPLHF,TGCGCCAGCAGCTTGGGGACCAGGGAGGGACCCCTCCACTTT
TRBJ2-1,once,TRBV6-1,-,CASSLRGGRGINEQFF,TGTGCCAGCAGCTTAAGAGGAGGGCGCGGTATTAATGAGCAGTTCTTC
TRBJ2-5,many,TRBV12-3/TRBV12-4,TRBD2,CASSFGGRRGSSGTQYF,TGTGCCAGCAGTTTCGGTGGTAGGCGGGGGTCTTCAGGGACCCAGTACTTC
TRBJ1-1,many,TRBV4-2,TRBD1,CASSLQTGQMNTEAFF,TGTGCCAGCAGCCTCCAGACAGGGCAGATGAACACTGAAGCTTTCTTT
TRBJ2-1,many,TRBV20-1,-,CSAETEAVDEQFF,TGCAGTGCTGAAACAGAGGCGGTGGATGAGCAGTTCTTC
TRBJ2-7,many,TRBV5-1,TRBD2,CASSYERGGDEQYF,TGCGCCAGCAGCTACGAGCGGGGGGGTGACGAGCAGTACTTC
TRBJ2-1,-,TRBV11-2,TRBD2,CASSSGLGFNEQFF,TGTGCCAGCAGTTCAGGACTAGGGTTCAATGAGCAGTTCTTC
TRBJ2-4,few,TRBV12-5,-,CASGLVEGVVRDIQYF,TGTGCTAGTGGTTTGGTTGAGGGGGTGGTGAGGGACATTCAGTACTTC
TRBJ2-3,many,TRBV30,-,CAWSVVVTDTQYF,TGTGCCTGGAGTGTAGTAGTCACAGATACGCAGTATTTT
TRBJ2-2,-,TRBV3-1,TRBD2,CASSQGTSANTGELFF,TGTGCCAGCAGCCAAGGGACTAGCGCGAACACCGGGGAGCTGTTTTTT